This T cell receptor (beta chain) is from a study of OX40 agonist ivuxolimab in advanced cancers. Notes on the study in general: The study found among the lowest clonal expansion in partial responders at 0.1-3.0 mg/kg. CD8+ T cells were the subset that, on average, had more expanded clones than CD4+.

CDR3 length: 14 amino acids. Looked up from germline, CDR1 is SGDLS and CDR2 is YYNGEE. Trimming left V 0 bases short and J 0 bases short, with 4 bases between. Remarks on this clone: The target antigen is unknown.

The method was immunoSEQ multiplex PCR; TCRdb's version includes in-frame clones alone and lacks a portion of them. There are about 69,000 clones in the sample; around 90% occur only once, and more than 9% lies in the top ten. The chain is built from TRBV9 and TRBJ2-1; D not resolved. This receptor was obtained from an adult with an advanced solid tumor such as melanoma, head and neck, liver or kidney cancer. Sequencing used CD4+ or CD8+ T cells sorted from blood, obtained in a trial of the OX40 agonist ivuxolimab. The CDR3 nucleotides are TGTGCCAGCAGCGTAGGGCGCTCCTACAATGAGCAGTTCTTC. Translating it yields CASSVGRSYNEQFF.